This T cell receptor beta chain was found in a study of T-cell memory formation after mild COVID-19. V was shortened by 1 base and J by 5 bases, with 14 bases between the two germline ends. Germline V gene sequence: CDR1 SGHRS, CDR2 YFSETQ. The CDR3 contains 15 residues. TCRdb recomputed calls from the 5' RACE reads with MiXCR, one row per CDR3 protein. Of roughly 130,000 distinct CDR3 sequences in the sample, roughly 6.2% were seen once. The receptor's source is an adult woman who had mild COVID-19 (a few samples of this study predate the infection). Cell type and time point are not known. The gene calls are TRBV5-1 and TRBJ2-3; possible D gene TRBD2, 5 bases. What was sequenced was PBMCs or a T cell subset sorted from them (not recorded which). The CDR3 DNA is TGCGCCAGCAGCTTGTCGCGGGTACCCGGAGATACGCAGTATTTT. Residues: CASSLSRVPGDTQYF.